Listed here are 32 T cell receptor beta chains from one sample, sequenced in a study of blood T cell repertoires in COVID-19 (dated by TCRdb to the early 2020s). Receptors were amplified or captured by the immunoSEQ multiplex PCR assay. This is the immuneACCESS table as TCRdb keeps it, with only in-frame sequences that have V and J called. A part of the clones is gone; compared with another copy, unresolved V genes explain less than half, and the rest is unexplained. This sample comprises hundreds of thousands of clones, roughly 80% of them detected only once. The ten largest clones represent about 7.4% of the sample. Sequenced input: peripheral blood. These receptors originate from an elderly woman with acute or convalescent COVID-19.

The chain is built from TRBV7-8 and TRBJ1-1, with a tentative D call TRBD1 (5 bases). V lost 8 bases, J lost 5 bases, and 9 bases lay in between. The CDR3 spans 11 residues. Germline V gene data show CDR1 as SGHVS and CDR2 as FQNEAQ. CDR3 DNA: TGTGCCAGCGGAGGGGCTACTGAAGCTTTCTTT. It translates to CASGGATEAFF. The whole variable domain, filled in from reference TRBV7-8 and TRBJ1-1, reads GAGVSQSPRYKVAKRGQDVALRCDPISGHVSLFWYQQALGQGPEFLTYFQNEAQLDKSGLPSDRFFAERPEGSVSTLKIQRTQQEDSAVYLCASGGATEAFFGQGTRLTVV.

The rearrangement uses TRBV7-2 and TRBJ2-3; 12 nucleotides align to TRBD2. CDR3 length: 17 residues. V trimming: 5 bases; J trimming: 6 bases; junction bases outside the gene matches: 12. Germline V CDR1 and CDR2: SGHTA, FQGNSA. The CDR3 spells CASSVGLAGIKGDTQYF. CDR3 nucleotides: TGTGCCAGCAGCGTGGGACTAGCGGGCATAAAGGGGGATACGCAGTATTTT.

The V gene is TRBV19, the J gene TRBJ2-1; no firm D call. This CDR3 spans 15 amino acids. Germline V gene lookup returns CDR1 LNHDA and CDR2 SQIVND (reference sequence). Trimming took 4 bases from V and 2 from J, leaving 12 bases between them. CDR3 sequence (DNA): TGTGCCAGTAGTAACCCCACTACAACCTACAATGAGCAGTTCTTC. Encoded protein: CASSNPTTTYNEQFF.

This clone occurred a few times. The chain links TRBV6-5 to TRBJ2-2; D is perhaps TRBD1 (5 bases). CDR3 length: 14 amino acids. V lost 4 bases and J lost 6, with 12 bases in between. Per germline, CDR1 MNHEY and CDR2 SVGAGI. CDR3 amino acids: CASSLETVSGELFF. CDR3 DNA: TGTGCCAGCAGTTTAGAGACAGTATCCGGGGAGCTGTTTTTT.

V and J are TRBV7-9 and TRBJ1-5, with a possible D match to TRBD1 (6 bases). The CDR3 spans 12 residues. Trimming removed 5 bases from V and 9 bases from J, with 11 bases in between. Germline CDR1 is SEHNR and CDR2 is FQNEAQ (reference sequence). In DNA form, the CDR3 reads TGTGCCAGCAGCCTCACACAGGGGCCCCAGCATTTT. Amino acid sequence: CASSLTQGPQHF.

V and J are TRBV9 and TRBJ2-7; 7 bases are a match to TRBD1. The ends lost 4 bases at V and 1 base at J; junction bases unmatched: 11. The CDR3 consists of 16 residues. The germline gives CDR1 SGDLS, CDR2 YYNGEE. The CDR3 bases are TGTGCCAGCAGCAAGTGGGACAGAGCAAGATCCTACGAGCAGTACTTC. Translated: CASSKWDRARSYEQYF.

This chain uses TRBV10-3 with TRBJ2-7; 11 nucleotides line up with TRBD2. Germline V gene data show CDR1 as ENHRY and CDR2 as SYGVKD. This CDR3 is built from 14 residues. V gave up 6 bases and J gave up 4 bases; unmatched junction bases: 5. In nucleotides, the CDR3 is TGTGCCATCAGCAAGGGACTAGCGGAGTACGAGCAGTACTTC. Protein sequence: CAISKGLAEYEQYF.

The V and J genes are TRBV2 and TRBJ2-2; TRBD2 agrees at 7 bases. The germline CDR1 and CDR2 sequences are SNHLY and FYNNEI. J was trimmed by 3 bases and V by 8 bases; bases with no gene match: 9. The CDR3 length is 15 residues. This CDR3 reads CASLQASGHTGELFF. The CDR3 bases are TGTGCCAGCCTTCAGGCTAGCGGCCACACCGGGGAGCTGTTTTTT.

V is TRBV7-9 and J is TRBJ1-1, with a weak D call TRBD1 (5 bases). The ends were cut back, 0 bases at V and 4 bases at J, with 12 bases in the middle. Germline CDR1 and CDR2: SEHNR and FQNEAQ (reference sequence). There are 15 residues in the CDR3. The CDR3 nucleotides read TGTGCCAGCAGCTTAGCGGGGGGTGGAGGCACTGAAGCTTTCTTT. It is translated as CASSLAGGGGTEAFF.

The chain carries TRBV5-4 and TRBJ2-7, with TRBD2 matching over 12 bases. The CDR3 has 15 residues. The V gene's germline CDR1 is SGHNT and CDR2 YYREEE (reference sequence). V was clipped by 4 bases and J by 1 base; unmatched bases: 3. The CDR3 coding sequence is TGTGCCAGCAGCCCGACTAGCGGGAGTTCCTACGAGCAGTACTTC. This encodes CASSPTSGSSYEQYF.

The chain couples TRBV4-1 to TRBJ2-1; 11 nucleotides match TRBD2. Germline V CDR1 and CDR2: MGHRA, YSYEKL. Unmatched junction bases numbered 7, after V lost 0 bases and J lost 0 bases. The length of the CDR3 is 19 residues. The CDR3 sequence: CASSQESSGGASSYNEQFF. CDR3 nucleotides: TGCGCCAGCAGCCAAGAAAGTAGCGGGGGGGCGAGCTCCTACAATGAGCAGTTCTTC.

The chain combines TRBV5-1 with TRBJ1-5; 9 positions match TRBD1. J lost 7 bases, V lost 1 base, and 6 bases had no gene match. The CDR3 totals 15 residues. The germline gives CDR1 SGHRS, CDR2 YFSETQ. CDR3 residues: CASSLTGGASQPQHF. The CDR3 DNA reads TGCGCCAGCAGCTTGACAGGGGGCGCGAGCCAGCCCCAGCATTTT.

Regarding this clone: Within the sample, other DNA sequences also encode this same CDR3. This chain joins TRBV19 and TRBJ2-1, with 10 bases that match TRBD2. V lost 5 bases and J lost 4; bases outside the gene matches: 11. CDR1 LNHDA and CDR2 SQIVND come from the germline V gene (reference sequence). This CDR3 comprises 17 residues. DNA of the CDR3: TGTGCCAGTAGTGGCCCTCCGCTAGCGGGGGTGTACAATGAGCAGTTCTTC. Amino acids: CASSGPPLAGVYNEQFF.

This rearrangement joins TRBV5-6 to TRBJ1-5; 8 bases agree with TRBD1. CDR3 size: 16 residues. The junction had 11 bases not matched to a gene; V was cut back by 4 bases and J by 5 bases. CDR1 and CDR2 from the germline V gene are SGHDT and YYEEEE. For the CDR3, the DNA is TGTGCCAGCAGCAAATCCGGACAGGGCATCTATCAGCCCCAGCATTTT. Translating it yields CASSKSGQGIYQPQHF.

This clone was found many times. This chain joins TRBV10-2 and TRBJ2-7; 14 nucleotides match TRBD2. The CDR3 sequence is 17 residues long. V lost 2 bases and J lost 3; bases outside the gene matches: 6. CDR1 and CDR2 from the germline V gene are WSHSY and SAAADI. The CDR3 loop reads CASSEGLAGGLLYEQYF. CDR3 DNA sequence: TGCGCCAGCAGTGAGGGACTAGCGGGAGGCTTACTCTACGAGCAGTACTTC.

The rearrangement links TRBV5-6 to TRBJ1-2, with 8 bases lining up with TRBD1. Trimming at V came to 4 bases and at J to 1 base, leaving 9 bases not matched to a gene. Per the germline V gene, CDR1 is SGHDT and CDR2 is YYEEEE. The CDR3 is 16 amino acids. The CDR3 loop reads CASSLGTGSLNYGYTF. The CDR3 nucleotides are TGTGCCAGCAGCCTCGGGACAGGTTCTCTTAACTATGGCTACACCTTC.

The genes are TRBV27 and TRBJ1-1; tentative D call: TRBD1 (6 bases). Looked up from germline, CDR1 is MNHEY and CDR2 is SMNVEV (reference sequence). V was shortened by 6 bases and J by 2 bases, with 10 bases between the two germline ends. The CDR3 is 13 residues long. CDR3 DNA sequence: TGTGCCAGCAGGAAACAGGGAAACACTGAAGCTTTCTTT. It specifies CASRKQGNTEAFF.

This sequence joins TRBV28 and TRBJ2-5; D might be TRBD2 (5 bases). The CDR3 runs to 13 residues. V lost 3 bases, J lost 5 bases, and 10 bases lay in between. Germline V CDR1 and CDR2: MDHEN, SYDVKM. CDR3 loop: CASSLAGLETQYF. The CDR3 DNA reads TGTGCCAGCAGTTTGGCGGGTTTGGAGACCCAGTACTTC.

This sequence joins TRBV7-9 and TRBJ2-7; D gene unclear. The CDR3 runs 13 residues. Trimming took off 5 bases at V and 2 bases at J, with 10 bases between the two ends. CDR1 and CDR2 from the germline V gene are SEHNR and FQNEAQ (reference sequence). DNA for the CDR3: TGTGCCAGCAGCCCCCGTACTCCCTACGAGCAGTACTTC. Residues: CASSPRTPYEQYF. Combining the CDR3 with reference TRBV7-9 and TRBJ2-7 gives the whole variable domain DTGVSQNPRHKITKRGQNVTFRCDPISEHNRLYWYRQTLGQGPEFLTYFQNEAQLEKSRLLSDRFSAERPKGSFSTLEIQRTEQGDSAMYLCASSPRTPYEQYFGPGTRLTVT.

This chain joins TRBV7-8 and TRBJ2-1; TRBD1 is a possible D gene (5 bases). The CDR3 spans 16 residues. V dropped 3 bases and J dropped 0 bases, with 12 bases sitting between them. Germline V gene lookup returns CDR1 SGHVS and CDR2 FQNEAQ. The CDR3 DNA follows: TGTGCCAGCAGCTTTACAGGCCCCGGCTCCTACAATGAGCAGTTCTTC. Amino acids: CASSFTGPGSYNEQFF.

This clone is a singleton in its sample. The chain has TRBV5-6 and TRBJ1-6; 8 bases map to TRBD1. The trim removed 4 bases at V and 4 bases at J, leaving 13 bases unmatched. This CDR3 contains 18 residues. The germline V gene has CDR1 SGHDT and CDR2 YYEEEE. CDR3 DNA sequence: TGTGCCAGCAGCCGCTACAGGGGGGAGCCTAGGTATAATTCACCCCTCCACTTT. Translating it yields CASSRYRGEPRYNSPLHF.

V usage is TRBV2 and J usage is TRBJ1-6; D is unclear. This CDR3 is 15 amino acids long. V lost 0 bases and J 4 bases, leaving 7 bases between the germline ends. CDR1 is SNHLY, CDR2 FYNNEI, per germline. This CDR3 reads CASSEARPYNSPLHF. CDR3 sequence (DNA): TGTGCCAGCAGTGAAGCGAGGCCGTATAATTCACCCCTCCACTTT.

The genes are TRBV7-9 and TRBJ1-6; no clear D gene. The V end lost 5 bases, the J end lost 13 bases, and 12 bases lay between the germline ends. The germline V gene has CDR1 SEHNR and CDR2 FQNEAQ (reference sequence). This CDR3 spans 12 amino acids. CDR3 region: CASSLREGPLHF. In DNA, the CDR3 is TGTGCCAGCAGCCTTCGTGAGGGCCCCCTCCACTTT. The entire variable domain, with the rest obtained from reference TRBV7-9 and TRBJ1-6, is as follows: DTGVSQNPRHKITKRGQNVTFRCDPISEHNRLYWYRQTLGQGPEFLTYFQNEAQLEKSRLLSDRFSAERPKGSFSTLEIQRTEQGDSAMYLCASSLREGPLHFGNGTRLTVT.

CDR3 coding DNA: TGCAGTGCTAGTACGGGGGGGGCCGCGGGAGATACGCAGTATTTT. Protein product: CSASTGGAAGDTQYF. This sequence joins TRBV20-1 and TRBJ2-3; 8 nucleotides line up with TRBD2. Germline-derived CDR1 and CDR2 are DFQATT and SNEGSKA (reference sequence). The CDR3 has 15 amino acids. V shed 3 bases and J 5 bases; nucleotides not matched to a gene: 10.

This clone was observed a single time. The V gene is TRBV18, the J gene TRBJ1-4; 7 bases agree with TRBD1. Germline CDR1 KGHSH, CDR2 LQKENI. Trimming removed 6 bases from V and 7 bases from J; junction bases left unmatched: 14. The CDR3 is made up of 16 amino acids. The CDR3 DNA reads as TGTGCCAGCTCCCAGGGGGACACCGTCACGGGTGAAAAACTGTTTTTT. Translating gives CASSQGDTVTGEKLFF.

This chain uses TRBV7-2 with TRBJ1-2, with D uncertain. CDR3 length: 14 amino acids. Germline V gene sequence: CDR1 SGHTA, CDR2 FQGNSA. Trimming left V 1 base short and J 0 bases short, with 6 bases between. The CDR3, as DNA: TGTGCCAGCAGCTTAGTGGCACCTAACTATGGCTACACCTTC. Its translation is CASSLVAPNYGYTF.

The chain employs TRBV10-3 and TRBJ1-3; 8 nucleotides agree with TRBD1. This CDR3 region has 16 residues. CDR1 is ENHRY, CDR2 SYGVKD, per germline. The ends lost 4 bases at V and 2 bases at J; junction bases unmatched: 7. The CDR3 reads CAISGWTGSPGNTIYF. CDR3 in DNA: TGTGCCATCAGTGGGTGGACAGGGAGCCCTGGAAACACCATATATTTT.

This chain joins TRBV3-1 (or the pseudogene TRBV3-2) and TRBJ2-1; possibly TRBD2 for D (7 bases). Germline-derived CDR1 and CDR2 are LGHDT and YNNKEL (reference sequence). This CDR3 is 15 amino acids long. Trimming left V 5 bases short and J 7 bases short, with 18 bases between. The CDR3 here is CASSRRGAKPNEQFF. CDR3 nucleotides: TGTGCCAGCAGCAGACGGGGGGCTAAACCAAATGAGCAGTTCTTC.

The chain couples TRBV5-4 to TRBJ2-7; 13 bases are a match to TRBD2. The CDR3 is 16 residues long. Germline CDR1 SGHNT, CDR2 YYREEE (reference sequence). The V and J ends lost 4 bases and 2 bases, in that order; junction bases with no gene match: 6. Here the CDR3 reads CASSRTSGSRTYEQYF. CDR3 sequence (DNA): TGTGCCAGCAGCCGGACTAGCGGGAGTCGGACCTACGAGCAGTACTTC.

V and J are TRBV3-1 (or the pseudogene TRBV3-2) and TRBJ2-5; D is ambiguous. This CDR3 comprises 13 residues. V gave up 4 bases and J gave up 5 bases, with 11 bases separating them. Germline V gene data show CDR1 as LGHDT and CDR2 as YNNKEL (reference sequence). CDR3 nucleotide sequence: TGTGCCAGCAGCCTAACCCCTCGGGAGACCCAGTACTTC. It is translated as CASSLTPRETQYF.

This CDR3 reads CSAGDRQETQYF. The CDR3 coding sequence is TGCAGCGCCGGGGACAGACAAGAGACCCAGTACTTC. The V and J genes are TRBV29-1 and TRBJ2-5; 7 nucleotides line up with TRBD1. The germline CDR1 and CDR2 sequences are SQVTM and ANQGSEA. The CDR3 consists of 12 residues. V shed 7 bases, J shed 2 bases, and the junction held 4 bases outside the gene matches.

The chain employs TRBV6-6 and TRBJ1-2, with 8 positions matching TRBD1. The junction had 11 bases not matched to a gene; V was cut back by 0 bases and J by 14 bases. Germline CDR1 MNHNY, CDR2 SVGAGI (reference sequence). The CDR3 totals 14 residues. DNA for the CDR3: TGTGCCAGCAGTTACTCGACCTCAGGGGGCCCAGGTACCTTC. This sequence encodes CASSYSTSGGPGTF.